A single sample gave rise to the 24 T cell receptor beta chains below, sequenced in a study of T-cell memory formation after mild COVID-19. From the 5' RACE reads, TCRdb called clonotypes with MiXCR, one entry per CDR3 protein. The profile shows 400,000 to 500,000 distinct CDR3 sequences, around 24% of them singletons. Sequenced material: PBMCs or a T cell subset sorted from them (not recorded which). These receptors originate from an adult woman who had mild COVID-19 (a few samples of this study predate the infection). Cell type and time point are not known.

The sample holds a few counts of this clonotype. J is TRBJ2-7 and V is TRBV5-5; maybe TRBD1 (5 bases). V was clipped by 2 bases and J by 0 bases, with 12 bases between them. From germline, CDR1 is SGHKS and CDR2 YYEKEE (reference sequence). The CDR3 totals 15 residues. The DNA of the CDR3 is TGTGCCAGCAGCTTTGGGGCTCTGAGCTCCTACGAGCAGTACTTC. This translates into CASSFGALSSYEQYF.

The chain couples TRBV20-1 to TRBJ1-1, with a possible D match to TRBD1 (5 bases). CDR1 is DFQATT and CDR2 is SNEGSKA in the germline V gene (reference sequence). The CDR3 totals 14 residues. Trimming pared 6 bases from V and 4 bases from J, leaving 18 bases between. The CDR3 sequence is CSAPDWGVGTEAFF. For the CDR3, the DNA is TGCAGTGCCCCCGACTGGGGGGTAGGCACTGAAGCTTTCTTT.

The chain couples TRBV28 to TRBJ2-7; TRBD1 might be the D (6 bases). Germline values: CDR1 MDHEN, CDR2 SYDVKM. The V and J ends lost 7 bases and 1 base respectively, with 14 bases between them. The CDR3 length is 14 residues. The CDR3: CASTPQGRSYEQYF. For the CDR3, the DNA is TGTGCCAGCACCCCCCAGGGGCGATCCTACGAGCAGTACTTC.

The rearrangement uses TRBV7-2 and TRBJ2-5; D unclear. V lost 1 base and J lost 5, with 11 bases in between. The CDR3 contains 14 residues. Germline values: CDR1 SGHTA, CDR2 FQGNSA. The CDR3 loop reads CASSLGGSGETQYF. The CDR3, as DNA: TGTGCCAGCAGCTTAGGAGGTTCGGGCGAGACCCAGTACTTC. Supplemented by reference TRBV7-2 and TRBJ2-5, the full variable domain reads GAGVSQSPSNKVTEKGKDVELRCDPISGHTALYWYRQSLGQGLEFLIYFQGNSAPDKSGLPSDRFSAERTGGSVSTLTIQRTQQEDSAVYLCASSLGGSGETQYFGPGTRLLVL.

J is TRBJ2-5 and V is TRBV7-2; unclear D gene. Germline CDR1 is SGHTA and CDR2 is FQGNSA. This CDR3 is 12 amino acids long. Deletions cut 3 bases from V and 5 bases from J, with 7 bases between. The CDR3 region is CASSFEWETQYF. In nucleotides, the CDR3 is TGTGCCAGCAGCTTCGAATGGGAGACCCAGTACTTC.

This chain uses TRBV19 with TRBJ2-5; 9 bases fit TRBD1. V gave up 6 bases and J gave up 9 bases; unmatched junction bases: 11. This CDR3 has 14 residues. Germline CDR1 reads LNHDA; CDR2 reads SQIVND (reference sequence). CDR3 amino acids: CASRGTGTRVAQYF. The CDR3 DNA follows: TGTGCCAGTAGGGGGACAGGGACAAGAGTGGCCCAGTACTTC. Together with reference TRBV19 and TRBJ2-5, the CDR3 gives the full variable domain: DGGITQSPKYLFRKEGQNVTLSCEQNLNHDAMYWYRQDPGQGLRLIYYSQIVNDFQKGDIAEGYSVSREKKESFPLTVTSAQKNPTAFYLCASRGTGTRVAQYFGPGTRLLVL.

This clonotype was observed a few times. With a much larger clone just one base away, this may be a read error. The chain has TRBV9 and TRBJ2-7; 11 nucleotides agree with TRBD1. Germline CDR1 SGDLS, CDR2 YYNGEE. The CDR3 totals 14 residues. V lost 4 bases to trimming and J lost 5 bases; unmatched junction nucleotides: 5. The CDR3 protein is CASSPGQGVHEQYF. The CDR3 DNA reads TGTGCCAGCAGCCCGGGACAGGGGGTCCACGAGCAGTACTTC.

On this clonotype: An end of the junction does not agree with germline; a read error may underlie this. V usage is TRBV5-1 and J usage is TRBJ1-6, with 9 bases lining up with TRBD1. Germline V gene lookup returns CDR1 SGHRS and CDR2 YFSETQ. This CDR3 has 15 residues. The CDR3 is CTSSSRDRANSPLHF. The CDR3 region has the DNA TGCACCAGCAGCTCCCGGGACAGGGCAAATTCACCCCTCCACTTT.

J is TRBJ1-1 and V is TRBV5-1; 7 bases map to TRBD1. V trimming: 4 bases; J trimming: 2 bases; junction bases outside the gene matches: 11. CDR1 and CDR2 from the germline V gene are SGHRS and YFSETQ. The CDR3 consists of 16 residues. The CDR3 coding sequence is TGCGCCAGCAGCGCTGGCAGGGGGGTGAAAAACACTGAAGCTTTCTTT. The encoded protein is CASSAGRGVKNTEAFF. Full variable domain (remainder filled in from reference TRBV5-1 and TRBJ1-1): KAGVTQTPRYLIKTRGQQVTLSCSPISGHRSVSWYQQTPGQGLQFLFEYFSETQRNKGNFPGRFSGRQFSNSRSEMNVSTLELGDSALYLCASSAGRGVKNTEAFFGQGTRLTVV.

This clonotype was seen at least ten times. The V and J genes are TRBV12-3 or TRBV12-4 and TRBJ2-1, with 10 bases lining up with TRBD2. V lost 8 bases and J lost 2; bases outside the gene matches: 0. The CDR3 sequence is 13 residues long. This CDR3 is CASGLAAYNEQFF. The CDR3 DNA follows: TGTGCCAGCGGACTAGCGGCCTACAATGAGCAGTTCTTC.

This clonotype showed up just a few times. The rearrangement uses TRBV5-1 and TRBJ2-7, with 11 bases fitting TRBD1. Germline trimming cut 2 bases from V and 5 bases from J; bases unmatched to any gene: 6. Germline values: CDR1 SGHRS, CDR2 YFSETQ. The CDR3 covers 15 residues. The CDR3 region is CASSLSGTGGHEQYF. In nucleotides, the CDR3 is TGCGCCAGCAGCTTAAGCGGGACAGGGGGACACGAGCAGTACTTC.

The CDR3 protein is CASTFRVLGTGQETQYF. In DNA, the CDR3 is TGTGCCAGCACCTTTCGGGTTTTAGGGACAGGGCAAGAGACCCAGTACTTC. The rearrangement joins TRBV11-3 to TRBJ2-5; 9 bases fit TRBD1. The CDR3 totals 17 residues. Unmatched junction bases numbered 14, after V lost 7 bases and J lost 2 bases. CDR1 and CDR2 (germline): SGHNT, YENEEA.

CDR3 nucleotide sequence: TGTGCCAGCAGCGACCTGACAGGGGGCCTAGCTTTCTTT. Translating gives CASSDLTGGLAFF. V gene TRBV11-3 combines with J gene TRBJ1-1; 10 bases fit TRBD1. CDR1 SGHNT and CDR2 YENEEA come from the germline V gene. This CDR3 has 13 amino acids. With 5 bases clipped from V and 10 bases from J, the junction kept 7 bases outside the gene matches.

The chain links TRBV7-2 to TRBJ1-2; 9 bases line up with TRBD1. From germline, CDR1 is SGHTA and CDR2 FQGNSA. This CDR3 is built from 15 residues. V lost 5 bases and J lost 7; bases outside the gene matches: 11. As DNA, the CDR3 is TGTGCCAGCAGCCCCCGCCCCCGGGACAGGGCTGGCTACACCTTC. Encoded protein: CASSPRPRDRAGYTF.

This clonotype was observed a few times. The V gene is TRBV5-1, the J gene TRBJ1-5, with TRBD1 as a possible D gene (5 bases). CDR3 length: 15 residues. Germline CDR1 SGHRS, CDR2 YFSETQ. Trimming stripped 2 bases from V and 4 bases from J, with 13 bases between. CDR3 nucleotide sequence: TGCGCCAGCAGCTTCAACGGAGGGGAGAATCAGCCCCAGCATTTT. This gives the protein CASSFNGGENQPQHF.

The CDR3 loop is CAWSVWQGNIQYF. The DNA of the CDR3 is TGTGCCTGGAGTGTATGGCAGGGAAACATTCAGTACTTC. The J gene is TRBJ2-4, the V gene TRBV30, with TRBD1 as a possible D gene (5 bases). CDR1 is GTSNPN and CDR2 is SVGIG in the germline V gene (reference sequence). The V end lost 0 bases, the J end lost 6 bases, and 9 bases lay between the germline ends. The CDR3 is 13 residues long.

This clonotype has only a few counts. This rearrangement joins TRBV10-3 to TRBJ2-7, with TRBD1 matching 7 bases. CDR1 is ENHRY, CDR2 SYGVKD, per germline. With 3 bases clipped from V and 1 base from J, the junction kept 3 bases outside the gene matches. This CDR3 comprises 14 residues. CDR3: CAISDRQGSYEQYF. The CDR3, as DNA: TGTGCCATCAGTGATCGACAGGGTTCCTACGAGCAGTACTTC.

CDR3 bases: TGTGCCTGGGGGGAGGAGGGGTTAAGGCCCCAGCATTTT. Protein product: CAWGEEGLRPQHF. The V and J genes are TRBV30 and TRBJ1-5, with a possible D match to TRBD1 (5 bases). Trimming removed 5 bases at V and 9 bases at J, with 17 bases between. The CDR3 contains 13 residues. Germline assignment: CDR1 GTSNPN and CDR2 SVGIG (reference sequence).

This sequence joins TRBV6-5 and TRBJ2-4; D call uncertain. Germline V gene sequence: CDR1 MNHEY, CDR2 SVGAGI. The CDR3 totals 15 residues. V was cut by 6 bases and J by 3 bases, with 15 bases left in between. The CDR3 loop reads CASRTDPGGKNIQYF. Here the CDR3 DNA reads TGTGCCAGCAGGACCGACCCGGGCGGCAAAAACATTCAGTACTTC.

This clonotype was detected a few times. Written as DNA, the CDR3 is TGTGCCAGCAGAAAATACAATGAGCAGTTCTTC. Its protein product is CASRKYNEQFF. The V call is TRBV6-5, the J call TRBJ2-1; no definite D call. The germline gives CDR1 MNHEY, CDR2 SVGAGI. The CDR3 spans 11 residues. V lost 6 bases and J 4 bases, leaving 4 bases between the germline ends.

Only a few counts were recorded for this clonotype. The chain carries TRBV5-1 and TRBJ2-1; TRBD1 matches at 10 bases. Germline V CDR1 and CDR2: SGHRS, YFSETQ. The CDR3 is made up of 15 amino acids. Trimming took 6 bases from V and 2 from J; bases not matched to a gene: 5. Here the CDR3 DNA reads TGCGCCAGCACCGACGGGACAGGGGCCTACAATGAGCAGTTCTTC. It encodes CASTDGTGAYNEQFF.

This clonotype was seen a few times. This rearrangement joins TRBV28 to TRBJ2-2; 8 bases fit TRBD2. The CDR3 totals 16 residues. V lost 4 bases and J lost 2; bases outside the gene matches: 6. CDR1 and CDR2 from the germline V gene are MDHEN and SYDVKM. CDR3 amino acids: CASSSPAGVNTGELFF. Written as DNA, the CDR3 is TGTGCCAGCAGTTCCCCAGCGGGGGTTAACACCGGGGAGCTGTTTTTT.

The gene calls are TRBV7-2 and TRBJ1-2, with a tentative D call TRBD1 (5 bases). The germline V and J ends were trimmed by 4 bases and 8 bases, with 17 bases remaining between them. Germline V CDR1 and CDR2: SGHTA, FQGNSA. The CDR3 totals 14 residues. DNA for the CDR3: TGTGCCAGCAGCTCCCGTCGGGGGGGAAAAGGCTACACCTTC. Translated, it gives CASSSRRGGKGYTF.

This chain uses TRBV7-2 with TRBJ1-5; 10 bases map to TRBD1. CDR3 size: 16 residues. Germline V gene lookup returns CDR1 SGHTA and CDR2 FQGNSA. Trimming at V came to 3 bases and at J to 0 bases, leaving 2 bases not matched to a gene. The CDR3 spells CASSLDRGDSNQPQHF. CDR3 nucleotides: TGTGCCAGCAGCTTGGACAGGGGGGATAGCAATCAGCCCCAGCATTTT.